Listed here are 27 T cell receptor beta chains from one sample, sequenced in a study of blood T cell repertoires in COVID-19 (dated by TCRdb to 2018 to 2020). The library was built by means of the immunoSEQ multiplex PCR assay. Sourced from immuneACCESS, this table was stored by TCRdb with only in-frame sequences that have V and J called. A share of the clones is absent; for the studies checked, an unresolved V gene accounts for under half, and the remainder has no known explanation. This sample gives about 440,000 clones in total; about 90% of them show up just once. About 2% of the sample comes from the top ten. The sequenced sample was PBMCs or T cells enriched from blood (not recorded which). These receptors all stem from a young woman with acute COVID-19.

The chain combines TRBV3-1 (or the pseudogene TRBV3-2) with TRBJ1-3, with D tentatively TRBD1 (5 bases). The CDR3 is made up of 14 amino acids. Germline-derived CDR1 and CDR2 are LGHDT and YNNKEL (reference sequence). V shed 2 bases and J shed 6 bases, with 11 bases lying between them. The CDR3 sequence is CASSQPGRTNTIYF. As DNA, the CDR3 is TGTGCCAGCAGCCAACCAGGGCGCACAAACACCATATATTTT.

This clone was observed a few times. The chain carries TRBV2 and TRBJ1-3; 8 bases line up with TRBD1. The V gene's germline CDR1 is SNHLY and CDR2 FYNNEI. The CDR3 is 15 amino acids. J gave up 4 bases and V 11 bases, and 13 bases lay outside the gene matches. CDR3 DNA sequence: TGTGCCCGCTCTTTGGGACAGGCAGCGGGAAACACCATATATTTT. Residues: CARSLGQAAGNTIYF.

This clone has only a few counts. The J gene is TRBJ2-7, the V gene TRBV27, with 11 bases lining up with TRBD2. Germline V gives CDR1 MNHEY, CDR2 SMNVEV (reference sequence). The CDR3 totals 16 residues. J lost 2 bases, V lost 5 bases, and 8 bases had no gene match. CDR3 DNA: TGTGCCAGCAGTCTACAGACTAGCGGGGTGCCCTACGAGCAGTACTTC. Translating gives CASSLQTSGVPYEQYF.

A few counts support this clone. The V gene is TRBV6-1, the J gene TRBJ1-3; 7 bases map to TRBD1. CDR1 is MNHNS and CDR2 is SASEGT in the germline V gene. The CDR3 length is 16 residues. V was pared by 4 bases and J by 1 base, with 7 bases of the junction left unmatched. The DNA of the CDR3 is TGTGCCAGCAGTGGTGGGACAGTAGGTTCTGGAAACACCATATATTTT. It specifies CASSGGTVGSGNTIYF.

The chain links TRBV7-9 to TRBJ2-1; 13 bases are shared with TRBD2. This CDR3 contains 13 residues. Losses at the gene ends were 10 bases for V and 9 bases for J; bases not matched to a gene: 6. Germline values: CDR1 SEHNR, CDR2 FQNEAQ (reference sequence). The CDR3 spells CAIGLAGAREQFF. The CDR3 coding sequence is TGTGCCATAGGACTAGCGGGGGCGCGTGAGCAGTTCTTC.

The chain couples TRBV9 to TRBJ1-1; D perhaps matches TRBD1 (6 bases). Trimming took 7 bases from V and 1 from J, leaving 14 bases between them. CDR3 size: 14 residues. CDR1 SGDLS and CDR2 YYNGEE come from the germline V gene. CDR3 amino acids: CASAIGQQNTEAFF. For the CDR3, the DNA is TGTGCCAGCGCGATAGGACAGCAGAACACTGAAGCTTTCTTT. Supplemented by reference TRBV9 and TRBJ1-1, the full variable domain reads DSGVTQTPKHLITATGQRVTLRCSPRSGDLSVYWYQQSLDQGLQFLIQYYNGEERAKGNILERFSAQQFPDLHSELNLSSLELGDSALYFCASAIGQQNTEAFFGQGTRLTVV.

CDR3 sequence (DNA): TGCGCCAGCAGCTCGACAGTTAACACTGAAGCTTTCTTT. It is translated as CASSSTVNTEAFF. The rearrangement uses TRBV5-1 and TRBJ1-1; weak D call: TRBD1 (5 bases). V lost 3 bases, J lost 2 bases, and 8 bases lay in between. Germline loops: CDR1 SGHRS, CDR2 YFSETQ. The CDR3 loop spans 13 amino acids.

This clone was seen a few times. The genes are TRBV15 and TRBJ2-5, with 8 bases identical to TRBD1. The V gene's germline CDR1 is LNHNV and CDR2 YYDKDF (reference sequence). The CDR3 is made up of 14 amino acids. Germline trimming cut 4 bases from V and 4 bases from J; bases unmatched to any gene: 5. The DNA for the CDR3 is TGTGCCACCAGCATCCGGGACAGGCTAGAGACCCAGTACTTC. Translating gives CATSIRDRLETQYF.

The V gene is TRBV2, the J gene TRBJ2-5; D gene unclear. Germline CDR1 SNHLY, CDR2 FYNNEI. Trimming removed 4 bases at V and 2 bases at J, with 8 bases between. There are 13 residues in the CDR3. In DNA, the CDR3 is TGTGCCAGCAGTGTCGGGTATCAAGAGACCCAGTACTTC. Protein: CASSVGYQETQYF. Looking up the rest from reference TRBV2 and TRBJ2-5 gives the full variable domain: EPEVTQTPSHQVTQMGQEVILRCVPISNHLYFYWYRQILGQKVEFLVSFYNNEISEKSEIFDDQFSVERPDGSNFTLKIRSTKLEDSAMYFCASSVGYQETQYFGPGTRLLVL.

The rearrangement uses TRBV6-2 or TRBV6-3 and TRBJ1-2; 7 bases are shared with TRBD1. This CDR3 comprises 15 residues. The ends lost 1 base at V and 8 bases at J; junction bases unmatched: 10. The germline CDR1 and CDR2 sequences are MNHEY and SVGEGT. The DNA of the CDR3 is TGTGCCAGCAGTTACTTCACGACCGGGACAGAGGGCTACACCTTC. Its translation is CASSYFTTGTEGYTF.

V and J are TRBV9 and TRBJ1-1, with 7 bases that match TRBD1. Germline CDR1 is SGDLS and CDR2 is YYNGEE. The CDR3 is made up of 14 amino acids. V dropped 3 bases and J dropped 8; count of bases not matched to a gene: 10. The CDR3 DNA is TGTGCCAGCAGCGAATCAACTGGACAGGCCGAAGCTTTCTTT. It is translated as CASSESTGQAEAFF.

The V gene is TRBV6-5, the J gene TRBJ1-3, with 7 bases matching TRBD1. This CDR3 spans 14 amino acids. V trimming: 2 bases; J trimming: 4 bases; junction bases outside the gene matches: 2. Per the germline V gene, CDR1 is MNHEY and CDR2 is SVGAGI. CDR3 amino acids: CASSYRGQGNTIYF. CDR3 coding DNA: TGTGCCAGCAGTTACAGGGGGCAAGGAAACACCATATATTTT.

This rearrangement joins TRBV28 to TRBJ1-1; the match to TRBD1 covers 12 bases. In germline, CDR1 is MDHEN, CDR2 SYDVKM. V shed 8 bases, J shed 1 base, and the junction held 8 bases outside the gene matches. This CDR3 is built from 16 residues. The CDR3 DNA sequence: TGTGCCAGCCCGCCTCTGGGACAGGGGGCGAACACTGAAGCTTTCTTT. Protein sequence: CASPPLGQGANTEAFF.

The chain couples TRBV6-5 to TRBJ2-1; 9 positions agree with TRBD2. The J segment lost 11 bases and the V segment lost 5 bases, leaving 4 bases of the junction unmatched. In germline, CDR1 is MNHEY, CDR2 SVGAGI. This CDR3 is built from 12 residues. The CDR3 loop reads CASSIAGVKQFF. CDR3 nucleotide sequence: TGTGCCAGCAGTATAGCGGGGGTTAAGCAGTTCTTC.

This sequence joins TRBV7-2 and TRBJ2-5, with 7 nucleotides matching TRBD2. The CDR3 spans 13 residues. The junction had 5 bases not matched to a gene; V was cut back by 5 bases and J by 5 bases. Germline-derived CDR1 and CDR2 are SGHTA and FQGNSA. In DNA form, the CDR3 reads TGTGCCAGCAGCCTCACTAGCGAGGAGACCCAGTACTTC. Translated, it gives CASSLTSEETQYF.

The rearrangement links TRBV30 to TRBJ2-5, with unresolved D. Trimming shortened V by 0 bases and J by 3 bases, and 8 bases separated the two germline ends. The germline gives CDR1 GTSNPN, CDR2 SVGIG (reference sequence). There are 13 residues in the CDR3. The DNA of the CDR3 is TGTGCCTGGAGTGTACGGAGCAAAGAGACCCAGTACTTC. This codes for CAWSVRSKETQYF.

The J gene is TRBJ1-2, the V gene TRBV1; the table's D call of TRBD1 was not tested on the DNA. TRBV1 is assigned pseudogene status. This CDR3 is built from 16 residues. For the CDR3, the DNA is TGCACCAGCAGCCATCTTAAATTCCGGGACAGGAATGGCTACACCTTC. Protein product: CTSSHLKFRDRNGYTF.

The chain carries TRBV5-4 and TRBJ1-1, with D possibly matching TRBD1 (6 bases). This CDR3 has 13 amino acids. Trimming shortened V by 4 bases and J by 4 bases, and 11 bases separated the two germline ends. Germline CDR1 reads SGHNT; CDR2 reads YYREEE (reference sequence). CDR3 sequence: CASSPGHTTEAFF. The CDR3 nucleotides are TGTGCCAGCAGCCCGGGACACACCACTGAAGCTTTCTTT.

This clone showed up just a few times. The genes are TRBV6-5 and TRBJ1-2; no clear D gene. V lost 5 bases and J lost 8, with 15 bases in between. The CDR3 is 13 amino acids. The germline gives CDR1 MNHEY, CDR2 SVGAGI. CDR3 in amino acids: CASSPGSVKGYTF. CDR3 coding DNA: TGTGCCAGCAGTCCCGGGTCAGTGAAGGGCTACACCTTC.

The rearrangement joins TRBV7-6 to TRBJ1-5; 7 bases match TRBD1. This CDR3 contains 17 residues. Germline V lookup: CDR1 SGHVS, CDR2 FNYEAQ. With 5 bases clipped from V and 3 bases from J, the junction kept 13 bases outside the gene matches. CDR3: CASSPDPGQRNNQPQHF. The CDR3 DNA reads as TGTGCCAGCAGCCCAGACCCGGGACAGAGAAACAATCAGCCCCAGCATTTT.

The chain uses TRBV9 and TRBJ2-1; 7 bases line up with TRBD2. Trimming removed 2 bases from V and 0 bases from J; junction bases left unmatched: 26. The CDR3 is made up of 23 amino acids. Germline-derived CDR1 and CDR2 are SGDLS and YYNGEE. The CDR3 sequence: CASSVSDPKGRLEREGSYNEQFF. As DNA, the CDR3 is TGTGCCAGCAGCGTCTCCGACCCAAAGGGACGGCTCGAGCGGGAAGGCTCCTACAATGAGCAGTTCTTC.

The chain carries TRBV24-1 and TRBJ1-5; TRBD1 might be the D (5 bases). Germline V CDR1 and CDR2: KGHDR, SFDVKD. The CDR3 extends over 16 amino acids. Trimming removed 4 bases from V and 0 bases from J, with 12 bases in between. The CDR3 DNA reads TGTGCCACCAGTGACACCAGGGCCCTTAGCAATCAGCCCCAGCATTTT. Encoded protein: CATSDTRALSNQPQHF.

The V gene is TRBV7-9, the J gene TRBJ2-5; tentatively, D is TRBD2 (5 bases). V lost 5 bases and J 4 bases, leaving 8 bases between the germline ends. The CDR3 length is 12 residues. Germline CDR1 SEHNR, CDR2 FQNEAQ (reference sequence). Here the CDR3 reads CASSGSRETQYF. The CDR3 nucleotides are TGTGCCAGCAGCGGGAGCAGAGAGACCCAGTACTTC.

The genes are TRBV28 and TRBJ2-7; D is possibly TRBD1 (6 bases). The CDR3 is made up of 16 amino acids. Germline V lookup: CDR1 MDHEN, CDR2 SYDVKM. V shed 6 bases and J shed 3 bases, with 21 bases lying between them. The CDR3 bases are TGTGCCAGCAGGAAACCGACAGGTTATTCCAGCTACGAGCAGTACTTC. Amino acids: CASRKPTGYSSYEQYF.

The gene calls are TRBV10-3 and TRBJ1-1; D gene unclear. From germline, CDR1 is ENHRY and CDR2 SYGVKD. There are 13 residues in the CDR3. The V end was cut by 11 bases, the J end by 3 bases, with 16 bases between. CDR3 sequence reads: CASTRRLDTEAFF. The CDR3 DNA sequence: TGTGCCTCCACCCGGAGGCTGGACACTGAAGCTTTCTTT.

Regarding this clone: The junction differs from germline at one of its ends, possibly a read error. The chain links TRBV7-7 to TRBJ2-2, with TRBD2 matching 9 bases. The CDR3 sequence is 15 residues long. Germline V gene lookup returns CDR1 SSHAT and CDR2 FNYEAQ (reference sequence). The CDR3 sequence is CASSISGGNTGELFF. The CDR3 DNA reads TGTGCTAGCAGCATTAGCGGGGGGAACACCGGGGAGCTGTTTTTT.

This chain connects TRBV25-1 to TRBJ1-2; no clear D gene. V shed 2 bases and J shed 3 bases, with 4 bases lying between them. Germline lookup yields CDR1 MGHDK and CDR2 SYGVNS. The CDR3 sequence is 12 residues long. In DNA form, the CDR3 reads TGTGCCAGCAGTGAACACTACTATGGCTACACCTTC. Its protein is CASSEHYYGYTF.